This TCR beta chain was captured in a study of cytomegalovirus exposure and HLA in healthy donors. Study findings and constraints: According to a later analysis, most TCR beta chains associated with CMV appeared HLA-restricted. The listing of roughly 160 TCR beta chains classed them as cytomegalovirus-associated.

V lost 6 bases, J lost 5 bases, and 14 bases lay in between. Germline V gene sequence: CDR1 MNHEY, CDR2 SMNVEV (reference sequence). This CDR3 is 14 amino acids long. This PCR relied on a set of 60 Vbeta primers and 13 Jbeta primers. Generated by immunoSEQ multiplex PCR, the TCRdb table keeps only in-frame clones and is missing some. Here the sample spans roughly 130,000 clones, about three quarters being singletons. For this clone: Its specificity is not known.

This TCR was recovered from a male donor in good health and CMV-seropositive. V and J are TRBV27 and TRBJ1-5; D ambiguous. Sequencing was carried out using PBMCs. Written as DNA, the CDR3 is TGTGCCAGCAGGCTTGCGGGGAATGATCAGCCCCAGCATTTT. Translating it yields CASRLAGNDQPQHF.